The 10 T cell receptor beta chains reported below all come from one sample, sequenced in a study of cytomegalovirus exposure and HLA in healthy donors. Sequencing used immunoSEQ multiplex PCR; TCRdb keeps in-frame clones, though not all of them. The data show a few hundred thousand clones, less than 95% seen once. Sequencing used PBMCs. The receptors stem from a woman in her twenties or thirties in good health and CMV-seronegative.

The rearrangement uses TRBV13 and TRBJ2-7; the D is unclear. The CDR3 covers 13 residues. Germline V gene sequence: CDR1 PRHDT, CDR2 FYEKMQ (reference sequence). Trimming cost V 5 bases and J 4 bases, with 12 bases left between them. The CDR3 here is CASSPAHSYEQYF. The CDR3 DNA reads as TGTGCCAGCAGCCCGGCTCATTCGTACGAGCAGTACTTC.

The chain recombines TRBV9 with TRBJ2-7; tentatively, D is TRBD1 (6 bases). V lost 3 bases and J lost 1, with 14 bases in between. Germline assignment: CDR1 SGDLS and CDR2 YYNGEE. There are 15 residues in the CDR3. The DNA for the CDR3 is TGTGCCAGCAGCGCTTCAGGGGTTTGGTCCTACGAGCAGTACTTC. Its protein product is CASSASGVWSYEQYF.

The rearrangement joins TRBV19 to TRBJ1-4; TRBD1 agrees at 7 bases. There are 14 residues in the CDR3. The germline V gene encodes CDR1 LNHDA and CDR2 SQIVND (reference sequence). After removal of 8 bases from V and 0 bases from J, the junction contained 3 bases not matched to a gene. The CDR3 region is CASHRGPTNEKLFF. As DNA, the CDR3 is TGTGCCAGTCATAGGGGGCCAACTAATGAAAAACTGTTTTTT.

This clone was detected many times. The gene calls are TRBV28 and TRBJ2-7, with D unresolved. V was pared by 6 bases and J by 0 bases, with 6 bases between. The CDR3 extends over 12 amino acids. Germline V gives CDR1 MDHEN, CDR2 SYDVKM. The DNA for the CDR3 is TGTGCCAGCAGAGGGATCTCCTACGAGCAGTACTTC. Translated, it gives CASRGISYEQYF.

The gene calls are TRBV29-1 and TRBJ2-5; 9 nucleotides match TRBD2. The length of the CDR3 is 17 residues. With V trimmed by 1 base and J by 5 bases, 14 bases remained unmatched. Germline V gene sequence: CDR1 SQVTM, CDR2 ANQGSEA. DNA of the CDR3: TGCAGCGTTGAAGTTTATCCTAGCGGGGTCTGGATGGAGACCCAGTACTTC. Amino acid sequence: CSVEVYPSGVWMETQYF. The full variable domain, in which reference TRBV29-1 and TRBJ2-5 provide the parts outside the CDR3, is SAVISQKPSRDICQRGTSLTIQCQVDSQVTMMFWYRQQPGQSLTLIATANQGSEATYESGFVIDKFPISRPNLTFSTLTVSNMSPEDSSIYLCSVEVYPSGVWMETQYFGPGTRLLVL.

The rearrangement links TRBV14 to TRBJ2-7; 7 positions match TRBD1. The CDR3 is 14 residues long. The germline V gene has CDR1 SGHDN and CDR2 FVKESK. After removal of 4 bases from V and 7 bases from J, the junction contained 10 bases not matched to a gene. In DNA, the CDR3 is TGTGCCAGCAGCCCCCTGACAGGGTTGGGGGAGCAGTACTTC. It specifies CASSPLTGLGEQYF. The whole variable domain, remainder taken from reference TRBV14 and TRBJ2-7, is EAGVTQFPSHSVIEKGQTVTLRCDPISGHDNLYWYRRVMGKEIKFLLHFVKESKQDESGMPNNRFLAERTGGTYSTLKVQPAELEDSGVYFCASSPLTGLGEQYFGPGTRLTVT.

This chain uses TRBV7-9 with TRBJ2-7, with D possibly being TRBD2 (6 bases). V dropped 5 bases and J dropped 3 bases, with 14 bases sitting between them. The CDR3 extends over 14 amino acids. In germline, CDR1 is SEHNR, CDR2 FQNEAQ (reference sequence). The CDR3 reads CASSLDTGLYEQYF. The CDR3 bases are TGTGCCAGCAGCCTCGACACGGGACTCTACGAGCAGTACTTC.

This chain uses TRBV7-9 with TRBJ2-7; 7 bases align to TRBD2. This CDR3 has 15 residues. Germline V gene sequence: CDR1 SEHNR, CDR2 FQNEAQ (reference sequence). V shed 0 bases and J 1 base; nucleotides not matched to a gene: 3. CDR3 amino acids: CASSLAMGGSYEQYF. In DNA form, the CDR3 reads TGTGCCAGCAGCTTAGCAATGGGAGGGTCCTACGAGCAGTACTTC.

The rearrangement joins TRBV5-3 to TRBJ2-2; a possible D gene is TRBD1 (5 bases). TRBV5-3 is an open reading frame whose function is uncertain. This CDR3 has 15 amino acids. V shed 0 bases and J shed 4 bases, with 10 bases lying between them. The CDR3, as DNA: TGTGCCAGAAGCTTGGGGCAGGGTGGCACCGGGGAGCTGTTTTTT. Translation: CARSLGQGGTGELFF.

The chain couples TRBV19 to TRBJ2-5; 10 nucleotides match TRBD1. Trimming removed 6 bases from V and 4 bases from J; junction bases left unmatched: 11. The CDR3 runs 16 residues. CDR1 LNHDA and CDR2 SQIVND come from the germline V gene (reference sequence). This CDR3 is CASSPMTGGAVETQYF. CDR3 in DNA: TGTGCCAGTAGCCCTATGACAGGGGGCGCGGTAGAGACCCAGTACTTC.